The source of this T cell receptor (beta chain) is a study of blood T cell repertoires in COVID-19. For the study at large: Collection of acute and convalescent COVID-19 samples took place in the United States, Italy and Spain. PBMCs, B-cell-depleted T cells, or T cells provided the cDNA or gDNA that made up the material.

Sequencing used immunoSEQ multiplex PCR; TCRdb keeps in-frame clones, though not all of them. This sample yields 190,000 or so clones, of which around 90% are seen a single time; over 9% belongs to the top ten. Looked up from germline, CDR1 is SNHLY and CDR2 is FYNNEI. This CDR3 has 16 amino acids. V lost 1 base, J lost 8 bases, and 13 bases stayed unmatched. All enrollees were roughly 18 to 100 years old and from some 24 US areas. This receptor was identified in a man aged 18 to 29 with acute COVID-19. The J gene is TRBJ1-2, the V gene TRBV2; the match to TRBD1 covers 7 bases. Material for sequencing was PBMCs or T cells enriched from blood (not recorded which). The CDR3 DNA is TGTGCCAGCAGTGAAGTGGGGGCAGGGGGGTATGGCGGCTACACCTTC. Translating it yields CASSEVGAGGYGGYTF.